This T cell receptor beta chain is from a study of shared clonotypes between healthy human individuals. CDR1 and CDR2 (germline): KGHSH, LQKENI. CDR3 length: 15 residues. V lost 6 bases and J lost 6; bases outside the gene matches: 10. TCRdb's copy holds only in-frame clones and misses some; the assay was immunoSEQ multiplex PCR. The sample lists some 500,000 clones; about 96% were seen once. Source material: naive CD4+ T cells sorted from blood. Regarding subset: CD45RA+ positively selected. This receptor was obtained from a woman in her 30s in good health. The J gene is TRBJ2-7, the V gene TRBV18, with 11 nucleotides matching TRBD1. This chain's CDR3 is CASSPVGQGVFEQYF. In nucleotides, the CDR3 is TGTGCCAGCTCCCCAGTGGGACAGGGGGTATTCGAGCAGTACTTC.